This passage covers 24 T cell receptor beta chains from one sample sequenced in a study of CD4+ T cells in melanoma. Libraries were prepared by immunoSEQ multiplex PCR; TCRdb keeps only in-frame clonotypes and omits some of them. This table holds fewer than 150,000 clones, around 90% found once. These receptors were obtained from a human donor with melanoma.

The chain combines TRBV7-2 with TRBJ2-5, with D perhaps matching TRBD2 (5 bases). Germline CDR1 reads SGHTA; CDR2 reads FQGNSA. The length of the CDR3 is 14 residues. Trimming left V 4 bases short and J 5 bases short, with 14 bases between. The CDR3 sequence is CASSSGLAFETQYF. In DNA form, the CDR3 reads TGTGCCAGCAGCTCTGGTCTAGCCTTTGAGACCCAGTACTTC.

The rearrangement joins TRBV7-8 to TRBJ1-1, with D tentatively TRBD1 (6 bases). Trimming took off 7 bases at V and 7 bases at J, with 22 bases between the two ends. CDR3 length: 15 amino acids. Germline V CDR1 and CDR2: SGHVS, FQNEAQ. The CDR3 protein is CASNGTPGGQGEAFF. The CDR3, as DNA: TGTGCCAGCAACGGGACCCCGGGGGGGCAAGGTGAAGCTTTCTTT.

V is TRBV14 and J is TRBJ1-1, with 8 bases lining up with TRBD1. This CDR3 contains 15 residues. The V gene's germline CDR1 is SGHDN and CDR2 FVKESK. The V and J ends lost 5 bases and 8 bases, in that order; junction bases with no gene match: 13. CDR3 residues: CASSNLGRTGNEAFF. The CDR3, as DNA: TGTGCCAGCAGCAACCTCGGCCGGACAGGGAACGAAGCTTTCTTT.

CDR3: CASSLARRYNSPLHF. The DNA of the CDR3 is TGTGCCAGCAGCTTAGCGCGCAGATATAATTCACCCCTCCACTTT. The chain links TRBV11-2 to TRBJ1-6; no reliable D call. Trimming removed 1 base from V and 4 bases from J, with 8 bases in between. The CDR3 is 15 residues long. Germline assignment: CDR1 SGHAT and CDR2 FQNNGV.

The chain has TRBV18 and TRBJ2-3, with TRBD1 matching 9 bases. Trimming took 5 bases from V and 3 from J; bases not matched to a gene: 6. The germline V gene has CDR1 KGHSH and CDR2 LQKENI. The CDR3 length is 15 residues. DNA of the CDR3: TGTGCCAGCTCAACAAACAGGGGGCGAACAGATACGCAGTATTTT. It is translated as CASSTNRGRTDTQYF.

V gene TRBV7-8 combines with J gene TRBJ1-1; D remains unclear. CDR1 and CDR2 (germline): SGHVS, FQNEAQ. The CDR3 runs 14 residues. V was pared by 1 base and J by 9 bases, with 15 bases between. The CDR3 reads CASSLDRGWGKAFF. The CDR3 bases are TGTGCCAGCAGCTTAGACCGCGGGTGGGGAAAAGCTTTCTTT.

The CDR3 here is CASSIPGGDNYGYTF. Here the CDR3 DNA reads TGTGCCAGCAGCATCCCAGGGGGCGATAACTATGGCTACACCTTC. The chain employs TRBV5-6 and TRBJ1-2; 8 nucleotides line up with TRBD1. The CDR3 spans 15 residues. The trim removed 4 bases at V and 1 base at J, leaving 6 bases unmatched. The germline gives CDR1 SGHDT, CDR2 YYEEEE.

V gene TRBV15 combines with J gene TRBJ1-6; D gene uncertain. The CDR3 has 14 residues. Trimming cost V 3 bases and J 0 bases, with 3 bases left between them. Germline V gives CDR1 LNHNV, CDR2 YYDKDF (reference sequence). DNA for the CDR3: TGTGCCACCAGCAGGAGCTCCTATAATTCACCCCTCCACTTT. Protein product: CATSRSSYNSPLHF.

The J gene is TRBJ2-7, the V gene TRBV27, with 10 bases identical to TRBD2. CDR1 and CDR2 from the germline V gene are MNHEY and SMNVEV (reference sequence). The CDR3 sequence is 14 residues long. V was pared by 6 bases and J by 5 bases, with 7 bases of the junction left unmatched. The CDR3: CASSSGLAKNEQYF. As DNA, the CDR3 is TGTGCCAGCAGCTCGGGACTAGCGAAGAACGAGCAGTACTTC.

V usage is TRBV5-1 and J usage is TRBJ2-1; the D gene could be TRBD1 or TRBD2 (5 bases each). Deletions cut 3 bases from V and 0 bases from J, with 16 bases between. CDR1 and CDR2 (germline): SGHRS, YFSETQ. This CDR3 is 17 amino acids long. The CDR3 sequence is CASSSSYSGLSYNEQFF. DNA of the CDR3: TGCGCCAGCAGCTCCTCCTATTCGGGGCTCTCCTACAATGAGCAGTTCTTC. Based on the CDR3 plus reference TRBV5-1 and TRBJ2-1, the full variable domain is KAGVTQTPRYLIKTRGQQVTLSCSPISGHRSVSWYQQTPGQGLQFLFEYFSETQRNKGNFPGRFSGRQFSNSRSEMNVSTLELGDSALYLCASSSSYSGLSYNEQFFGPGTRLTVL.

This rearrangement joins TRBV6-6 to TRBJ2-5; 10 nucleotides align to TRBD1. After removal of 6 bases from V and 5 bases from J, the junction contained 12 bases not matched to a gene. The germline CDR1 and CDR2 sequences are MNHNY and SVGAGI (reference sequence). The CDR3 totals 16 residues. The DNA of the CDR3 is TGTGCCAGCAGCGCTGGGACAGGGGCTTTGGGGGAGACCCAGTACTTC. Translated: CASSAGTGALGETQYF.

V and J are TRBV6-1 and TRBJ1-2; D unresolved. The CDR3 runs to 11 residues. V was pared by 6 bases and J by 5 bases, with 7 bases between. CDR1 and CDR2 from the germline V gene are MNHNS and SASEGT. CDR3 coding DNA: TGTGCCAGCAGGTCGGTTTATGGCTACACCTTC. Its protein product is CASRSVYGYTF.

This chain connects TRBV12-5 to TRBJ1-1; D is possibly TRBD1 (6 bases). Germline V lookup: CDR1 LGHNT, CDR2 FRNRAP. The CDR3 has 12 residues. Between the trimmed V and J ends, which lost 2 bases and 8 bases, there was a span of 9 bases. The CDR3 reads CASGLPQGEAFF. The CDR3 DNA reads TGTGCTAGTGGTTTGCCTCAGGGGGAAGCTTTCTTT.

CDR3 nucleotide sequence: TGTGCCAGCAGTGAAGGGGGACAGGTGAACACTGAAGCTTTCTTT. The encoded protein is CASSEGGQVNTEAFF. The V gene is TRBV6-1, the J gene TRBJ1-1; 8 bases are shared with TRBD1. V lost 1 base to trimming and J lost 0 bases; unmatched junction nucleotides: 1. CDR3 length: 15 residues. Per the germline V gene, CDR1 is MNHNS and CDR2 is SASEGT.

CDR3 residues: CASSLERTRSYF. The CDR3 coding sequence is TGTGCCAGCAGCTTAGAGAGGACTAGGTCTTACTTC. The chain employs TRBV11-2 and TRBJ2-7, with TRBD2 identical over 7 bases. The germline V gene encodes CDR1 SGHAT and CDR2 FQNNGV. The CDR3 runs 12 residues. The ends lost 0 bases at V and 13 bases at J; junction bases unmatched: 6.

The chain joins TRBV4-1 to TRBJ2-3; 9 bases line up with TRBD2. J gave up 10 bases and V 3 bases, and 23 bases lay outside the gene matches. CDR1 MGHRA and CDR2 YSYEKL come from the germline V gene. CDR3 size: 19 residues. CDR3 bases: TGCGCCAGCAGCCATGGCGGGGCCCTGCTAGCGGGGAATATATTCGCGCAGTATTTT. This gives the protein CASSHGGALLAGNIFAQYF.

This rearrangement joins TRBV30 to TRBJ2-3, with D tentatively TRBD2 (6 bases). The germline CDR1 and CDR2 sequences are GTSNPN and SVGIG (reference sequence). This CDR3 comprises 14 residues. Trimming removed 1 base from V and 6 bases from J, with 14 bases in between. The CDR3 sequence: CAWSAWRGRDTQYF. CDR3 DNA: TGTGCCTGGAGTGCATGGCGGGGTCGGGATACGCAGTATTTT.

The chain recombines TRBV6-5 with TRBJ1-1; D not certain. The CDR3 spans 12 residues. Deletions cut 4 bases from V and 1 base from J, with 4 bases between. Germline-derived CDR1 and CDR2 are MNHEY and SVGAGI. The CDR3 sequence: CASSWGNTEAFF. The CDR3 region has the DNA TGTGCCAGCAGTTGGGGGAACACTGAAGCTTTCTTT.

The chain uses TRBV27 and TRBJ1-1, with 8 bases that match TRBD1. This CDR3 region has 15 residues. Looked up from germline, CDR1 is MNHEY and CDR2 is SMNVEV (reference sequence). With V trimmed by 8 bases and J by 1 base, 9 bases remained unmatched. CDR3 sequence: CASRAGGARNTEAFF. CDR3 nucleotides: TGTGCCAGCCGTGCAGGGGGCGCAAGGAACACTGAAGCTTTCTTT.

This rearrangement joins TRBV5-1 to TRBJ2-5; 12 bases align to TRBD2. Germline V gene sequence: CDR1 SGHRS, CDR2 YFSETQ. Unmatched junction bases numbered 6, after V lost 2 bases and J lost 4 bases. The length of the CDR3 is 16 residues. The CDR3 bases are TGCGCCAGCAGCTTCGCTAGCGGGGGGGTAGGAGAGACCCAGTACTTC. The encoded protein is CASSFASGGVGETQYF. The full variable domain, completed using reference TRBV5-1 and TRBJ2-5, is KAGVTQTPRYLIKTRGQQVTLSCSPISGHRSVSWYQQTPGQGLQFLFEYFSETQRNKGNFPGRFSGRQFSNSRSEMNVSTLELGDSALYLCASSFASGGVGETQYFGPGTRLLVL.

The chain couples TRBV7-6 to TRBJ1-1, with a possible D match to TRBD1 (6 bases). With 2 bases removed from V and 4 bases from J, the gap between germline ends came to 14 bases. CDR1 and CDR2 (germline): SGHVS, FNYEAQ. This CDR3 spans 15 amino acids. The CDR3 coding sequence is TGTGCCAGCAGCTTATTCGAATCGGGGGCCACTGAAGCTTTCTTT. Its protein is CASSLFESGATEAFF.

The rearrangement links TRBV6-6 to TRBJ2-7; no clear D. The germline CDR1 and CDR2 sequences are MNHNY and SVGAGI (reference sequence). This CDR3 region has 13 residues. Deletions cut 2 bases from V and 4 bases from J, with 9 bases between. This CDR3 is CASSYVGQYEQYF. CDR3 sequence (DNA): TGTGCCAGCAGTTACGTTGGTCAATACGAGCAGTACTTC.

The rearrangement uses TRBV4-2 and TRBJ2-1; 10 bases are a match to TRBD2. The CDR3 covers 15 residues. Germline CDR1 and CDR2: LGHNA and YNFKEQ. The V gene end was trimmed by 0 bases and the J gene end by 9 bases; junction bases not matched to a gene: 5. CDR3 residues: CASSQDPAGGSEQFF. The CDR3 nucleotides read TGTGCCAGCAGCCAAGATCCAGCGGGGGGGAGTGAGCAGTTCTTC.

This rearrangement joins TRBV5-4 to TRBJ1-6; the match to TRBD1 covers 9 bases. V shed 4 bases and J 2 bases; nucleotides not matched to a gene: 7. Germline V lookup: CDR1 SGHNT, CDR2 YYREEE (reference sequence). This CDR3 region has 17 residues. CDR3: CASSAWTGVPYNSPLHF. CDR3 bases: TGTGCCAGCAGCGCTTGGACAGGGGTCCCCTATAATTCACCCCTCCACTTT.